Included here is one T cell receptor beta chain sequence, with context. The data are from a study of blood T cell repertoires in COVID-19. Clinical history as reported by participants underpinned cohort assignment. Sequencing was performed with immunoSEQ multiplex PCR; in TCRdb, only in-frame clones are kept and a portion is missing. The table has 300,000 to 400,000 clones, roughly nine tenths seen once. With V trimmed by 4 bases and J by 7 bases, 12 bases remained unmatched. This CDR3 is built from 15 residues. Germline lookup yields CDR1 SNHLY and CDR2 FYNNEI. Sequenced material: PBMCs or T cells enriched from blood (not recorded which). The clonotype originates from a man younger than 35 who had recovered from COVID-19. V gene TRBV2 combines with J gene TRBJ1-2; TRBD1 aligns across 7 bases. The CDR3 here is CASSGGQPNVGGYTF. In DNA, the CDR3 is TGTGCCAGCAGTGGGGGACAGCCTAATGTCGGTGGCTACACCTTC.